This entry lists 10 T cell receptor beta chains sequenced from one sample in a study of CXCR3-negative and CXCR3-positive naive CD8 T cells (dated by TCRdb to about 2019). Broader findings and caveats from the paper: TRB CDR3s from CXCR3-positive naive cells showed higher hydrophobicity (lower Kidera factor 4), lower energy, and higher strength and volume indices than CXCR3-negative naive cells.

The reads were generated on a NextSeq 550. The Human TCR Profiling Kit (MiLaboratory) was used to prepare UMI-labeled 5' RACE TRB cDNA libraries. TCRdb reanalyzed the reads, keeping one entry per CDR3 protein sequence and omitting DNA. The data table for this sample lists some 150,000 distinct CDR3 sequences. Roughly 0.41% of the sample belongs to the ten largest clones. These receptors lack a known antigen. Sequencing was done on a sample of naive CXCR3+ CD8+ T cells from blood. What this sample's cell subset or site label stands for: CD45RO-CCR7+CD27+CD95- naive CD8+ T cells expressing CXCR3 (TNR3+). Source of these receptors: a human donor in good health. Some clones in this sample may be carry-over from other donors' samples.

The chain is built from TRBV13 and TRBJ2-1. This CDR3 contains 11 residues. Germline CDR1 and CDR2: PRHDT and FYEKMQ (reference sequence). The CDR3 protein is CASSFGREQFF.

The chain links TRBV2 to TRBJ2-7; the D call of TRBD2 rests on TCRdb alone, since no DNA is present to check it. Germline CDR1 SNHLY, CDR2 FYNNEI. The CDR3 extends over 17 amino acids. The CDR3 protein is CASSVVSGETLVYEQYF.

The V call is TRBV20-1, the J call TRBJ1-3. This CDR3 contains 12 residues. CDR1 is DFQATT, CDR2 SNEGSKA, per germline (reference sequence). This chain's CDR3 is CSARDPTGTIYF.

The chain carries TRBV28 and TRBJ2-7; TCRdb reports TRBD1, a call that lacks DNA to check it against. The CDR3 loop spans 15 amino acids. CDR1 and CDR2 (germline): MDHEN, SYDVKM. CDR3 region: CASSSQDRATYEQYF.

The gene calls are TRBV12-3 or TRBV12-4 and TRBJ2-5; TCRdb indicates TRBD2, and absent DNA this call remains unverified. The CDR3 is made up of 14 amino acids. This chain's CDR3 is CASSFGGGKETQYF.

V gene TRBV7-9 combines with J gene TRBJ2-1. CDR3 size: 15 residues. Per the germline V gene, CDR1 is SEHNR and CDR2 is FQNEAQ (reference sequence). The CDR3 sequence is CASSLAILRYNEQFF.

The chain carries TRBV7-6 and TRBJ2-7. Germline loops: CDR1 SGHVS, CDR2 FNYEAQ. There are 16 residues in the CDR3. CDR3 in amino acids: CASSSGIVGRSYEQYF. Full variable domain (rest looked up from reference TRBV7-6 and TRBJ2-7): GAGVSQSPRYKVTKRGQDVALRCDPISGHVSLYWYRQALGQGPEFLTYFNYEAQQDKSGLPNDRFSAERPEGSISTLTIQRTEQRDSAMYRCASSSGIVGRSYEQYFGPGTRLTVT.

The chain recombines TRBV27 with TRBJ2-1; TCRdb outputs TRBD2, but without DNA this stays unchecked. The CDR3 loop spans 16 amino acids. Germline V CDR1 and CDR2: MNHEY, SMNVEV (reference sequence). The CDR3 is CASTTWTSPDVNEQFF.

The chain employs TRBV7-2 and TRBJ2-7; TCRdb indicates TRBD1, and absent DNA this call remains unverified. This CDR3 spans 14 amino acids. Per the germline V gene, CDR1 is SGHTA and CDR2 is FQGNSA. CDR3 region: CASSFGTGENEQYF.

The genes are TRBV10-3 and TRBJ2-1; the TCRdb D gene call, TRBD1, has no DNA to confirm it. The CDR3 runs to 17 residues. CDR1 and CDR2 from the germline V gene are ENHRY and SYGVKD. The CDR3 reads CAISESEGGGPYNEQFF.